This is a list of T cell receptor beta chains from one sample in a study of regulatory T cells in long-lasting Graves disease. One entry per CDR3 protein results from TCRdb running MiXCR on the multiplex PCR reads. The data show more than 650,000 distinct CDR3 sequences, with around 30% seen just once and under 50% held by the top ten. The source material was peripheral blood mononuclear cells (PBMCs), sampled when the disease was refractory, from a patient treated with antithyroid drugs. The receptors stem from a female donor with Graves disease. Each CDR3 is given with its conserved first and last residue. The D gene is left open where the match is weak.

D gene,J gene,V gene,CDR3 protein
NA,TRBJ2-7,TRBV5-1,CASSFKGETSYEQYF
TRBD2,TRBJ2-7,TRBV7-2,CASSIRGGAGYEQYF
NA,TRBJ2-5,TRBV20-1,CSARDHFETQYF
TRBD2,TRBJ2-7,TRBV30,CAWSKAGVSYEQYF
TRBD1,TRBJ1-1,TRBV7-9,CASSTTGVTEAFF
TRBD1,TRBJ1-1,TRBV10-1,CASSEDRENTEAFF
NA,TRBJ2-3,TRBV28,CASSLLATRTDTQYF
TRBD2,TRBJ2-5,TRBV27,CASSNLAGTSKETQYF
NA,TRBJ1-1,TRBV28,CASTLNPQGANTEAFF
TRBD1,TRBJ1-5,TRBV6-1,CASSRQGVGQPQHF
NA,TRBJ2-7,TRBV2,CASSQDGYSYEQYF
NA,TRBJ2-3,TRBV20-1,CSASIVVSDTQYF
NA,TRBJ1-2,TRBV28,CASSWGGRSGYTF
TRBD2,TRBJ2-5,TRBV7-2,CASSLGLAVQETQYF
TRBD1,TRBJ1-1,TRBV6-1,CASSETGVTEAFF
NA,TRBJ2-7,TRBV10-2,CASSESMGTRAYEQYF
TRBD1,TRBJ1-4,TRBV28,CASRYRTGDNEKLFF
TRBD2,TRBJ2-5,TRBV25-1,CASNGGLALQETQYF
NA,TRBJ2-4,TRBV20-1,CSASPKIGGKRDKNIQYF
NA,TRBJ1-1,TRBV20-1,CSARDSHRSYTEAFF
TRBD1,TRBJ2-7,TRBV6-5,CASSYPRGTAYEQYF
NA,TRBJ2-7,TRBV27,CASSFGDEQYF
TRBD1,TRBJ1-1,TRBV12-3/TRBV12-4,CASSLGTAPLFSEAFF
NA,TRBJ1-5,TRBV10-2,CASSESIGDNQPQHF
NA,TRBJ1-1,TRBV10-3,CAIRPHRPGTMGGNTEAFF
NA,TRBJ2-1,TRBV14,CASSQGVRNEQFF
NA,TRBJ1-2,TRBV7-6,CASSSGALYGYTF